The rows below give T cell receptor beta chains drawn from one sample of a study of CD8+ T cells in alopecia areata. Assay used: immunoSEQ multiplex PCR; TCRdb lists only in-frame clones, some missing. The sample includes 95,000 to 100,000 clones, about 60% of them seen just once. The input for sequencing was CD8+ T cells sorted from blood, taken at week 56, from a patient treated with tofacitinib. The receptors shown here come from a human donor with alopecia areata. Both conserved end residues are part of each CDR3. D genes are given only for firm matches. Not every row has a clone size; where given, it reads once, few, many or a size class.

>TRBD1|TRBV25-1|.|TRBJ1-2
CASEPGGVRGYTF
TGTGCCAGCGAACCAGGGGGCGTACGGGGCTACACCTTC
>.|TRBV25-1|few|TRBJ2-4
CASTPGGKNIQYF
TGTGCCAGCACCCCCGGGGGCAAAAACATTCAGTACTTC
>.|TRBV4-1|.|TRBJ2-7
CASSQVGSEQYF
TGCGCCAGCAGCCAAGTAGGATCCGAGCAGTACTTC
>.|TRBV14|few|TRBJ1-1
CASSHERTEAFF
TGTGCCAGCAGCCATGAGAGGACTGAAGCTTTCTTT
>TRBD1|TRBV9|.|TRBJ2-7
CASSVGQGDYEQYF
TGTGCCAGCAGCGTGGGACAGGGGGACTACGAGCAGTACTTC
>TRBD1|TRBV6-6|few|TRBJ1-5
CASSLAGTGYQPQHF
TGTGCCAGCAGCCTTGCCGGGACAGGGTATCAGCCCCAGCATTTT
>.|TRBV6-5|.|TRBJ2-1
CASRRGLDNEQFF
TGTGCCAGCAGAAGGGGATTGGACAATGAGCAGTTCTTC
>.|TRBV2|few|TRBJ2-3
CAKRGTDTQYF
TGTGCCAAGCGGGGCACAGATACGCAGTATTTT
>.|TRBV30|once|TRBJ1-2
CAWSLDSNYGYTF
TGTGCCTGGAGTTTAGACAGTAACTATGGCTACACCTTC
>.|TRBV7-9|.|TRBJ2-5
CASSLSETQYF
TGTGCCAGCAGCTTGAGCGAGACCCAGTACTTC
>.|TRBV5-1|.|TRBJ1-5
CASSTDSNQPQHF
TGCGCCAGCAGCACGGATAGCAATCAGCCCCAGCATTTT
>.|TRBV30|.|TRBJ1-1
CAFAGRGLTEAFF
TGTGCCTTCGCCGGCCGAGGGCTTACTGAAGCTTTCTTT
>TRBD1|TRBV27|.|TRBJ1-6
CASSFYYRGYNSPLHF
TGTGCCAGCAGTTTCTACTACAGGGGTTATAATTCACCCCTCCACTTT
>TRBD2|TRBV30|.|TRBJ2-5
CAWSVGASGGETQYF
TGTGCCTGGAGTGTAGGGGCTAGCGGGGGAGAGACCCAGTACTTC
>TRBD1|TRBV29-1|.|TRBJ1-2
CSVRTGESDGYTF
TGCAGCGTCCGGACAGGGGAATCCGACGGCTACACCTTC
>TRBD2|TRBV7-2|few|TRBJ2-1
CASSIKLAGASYNEQFF
TGTGCCAGCAGTATAAAATTAGCGGGGGCCTCCTACAATGAGCAGTTCTTC
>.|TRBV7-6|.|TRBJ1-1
CASSLGGAPNTEAFF
TGTGCCAGCAGCTTAGGGGGGGCCCCGAACACTGAAGCTTTCTTT
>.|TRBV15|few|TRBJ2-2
CATSSWTADGELFF
TGTGCCACCAGCAGCTGGACAGCAGACGGGGAGCTGTTTTTT
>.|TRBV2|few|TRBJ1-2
CASMAQVLYGYTF
TGTGCCAGCATGGCACAGGTACTCTATGGCTACACCTTC
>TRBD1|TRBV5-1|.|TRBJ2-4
CASSFRDSEIQYF
TGCGCCAGCAGCTTTCGGGACAGTGAGATTCAGTACTTC
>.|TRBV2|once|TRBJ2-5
CASSSETQYF
TGTGCCAGCAGTTCTGAGACCCAGTACTTC
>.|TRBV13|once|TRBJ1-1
CASSLPPPEAFF
TGTGCCAGCAGCTTACCGCCCCCCGAAGCTTTCTTT
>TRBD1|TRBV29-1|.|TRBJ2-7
CSVDPRPGQGNEQYF
TGCAGCGTTGACCCTCGTCCGGGACAGGGGAACGAGCAGTACTTC
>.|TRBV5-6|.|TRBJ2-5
CASSFSIGSGETQYF
TGTGCCAGCAGCTTTTCTATCGGGAGCGGGGAGACCCAGTACTTC
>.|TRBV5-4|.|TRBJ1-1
CASSKLNTEAFF
TGTGCCAGCAGCAAGCTAAACACTGAAGCTTTCTTT
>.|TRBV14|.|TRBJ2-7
CASSQTGLDYEQYF
TGTGCCAGCAGCCAGACAGGTTTGGACTACGAGCAGTACTTC
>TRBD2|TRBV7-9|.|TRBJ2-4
CASSPRRSGGIAKNIQYF
TGTGCCAGCAGCCCCCGTCGTAGCGGGGGGATAGCCAAAAACATTCAGTACTTC
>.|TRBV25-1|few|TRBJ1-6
CASSESFGNSPLHF
TGTGCCAGCAGTGAAAGTTTTGGCAATTCACCCCTCCACTTT
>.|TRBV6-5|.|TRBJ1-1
CASSYQKSNTEAFF
TGTGCCAGCAGTTACCAGAAGTCGAACACTGAAGCTTTCTTT
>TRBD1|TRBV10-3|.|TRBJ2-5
CAISEATGTEETQYF
TGTGCCATCAGTGAGGCGACAGGGACGGAAGAGACCCAGTACTTC
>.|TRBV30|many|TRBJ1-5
CAWRGDGNQPQHF
TGTGCCTGGAGAGGGGATGGCAATCAGCCCCAGCATTTT
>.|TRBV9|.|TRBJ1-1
CASSPTRRGYTEAFF
TGTGCCAGCAGCCCCACCCGCAGGGGTTATACTGAAGCTTTCTTT
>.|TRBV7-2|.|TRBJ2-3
CASSYITWDALRQYF
TGTGCCAGCAGCTATATTACATGGGACGCTCTACGGCAGTATTTT
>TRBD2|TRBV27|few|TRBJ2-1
CASSTPGTSTIQFF
TGTGCCAGCAGTACACCCGGGACTAGCACCATCCAGTTCTTC
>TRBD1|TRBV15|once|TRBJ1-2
CATSSTGTGDGYTF
TGTGCCACCAGCAGCACCGGGACAGGGGATGGCTACACCTTC
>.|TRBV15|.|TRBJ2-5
CATSRDNRPQETQYF
TGTGCCACCAGCAGAGATAACAGGCCCCAAGAGACCCAGTACTTC
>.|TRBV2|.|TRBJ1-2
CASGSTANYGYTF
TGTGCCAGCGGCTCAACAGCTAACTATGGCTACACCTTC
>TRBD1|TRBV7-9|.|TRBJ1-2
CASSSGTGGLRGYTF
TGTGCCAGCAGCTCCGGGACAGGGGGCCTTAGAGGCTACACCTTC
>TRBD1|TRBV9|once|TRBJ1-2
CASSPRTGEGDYGYTF
TGTGCCAGCAGCCCCCGGACAGGGGAGGGTGACTATGGCTACACCTTC
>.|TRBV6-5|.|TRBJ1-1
CASSLTLNTEAFF
TGTGCCAGCAGTCTTACGCTGAACACTGAAGCTTTCTTT
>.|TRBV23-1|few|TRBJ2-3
CASSQSQGRPFTDTQYF
TGCGCCAGCAGTCAATCCCAGGGGAGGCCTTTCACAGATACGCAGTATTTT
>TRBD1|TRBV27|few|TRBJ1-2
CASSLSVGDSGTLFYGYTF
TGTGCCAGCAGTTTAAGTGTAGGGGACAGCGGTACGTTGTTCTATGGCTACACCTTC
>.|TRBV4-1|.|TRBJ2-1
CASSPNSGAGPYNEQFF
TGCGCCAGCAGCCCCAACAGCGGTGCGGGACCCTACAATGAGCAGTTCTTC
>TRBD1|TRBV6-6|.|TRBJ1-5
CASSYWDSLNQPQHF
TGTGCCAGCAGTTATTGGGACAGCCTCAATCAGCCCCAGCATTTT
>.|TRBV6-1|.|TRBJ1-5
CASREWGWSNQPQHF
TGTGCCAGCAGGGAATGGGGTTGGAGCAATCAGCCCCAGCATTTT
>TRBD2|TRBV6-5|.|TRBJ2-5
CASWGGSQYF
TGTGCCAGCTGGGGGGGATCCCAGTACTTC
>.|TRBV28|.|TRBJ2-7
CASSFDSSYEQYF
TGTGCCAGCAGTTTCGACAGTTCCTACGAGCAGTACTTC
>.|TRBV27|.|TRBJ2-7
CASSEIGFGEQYF
TGTGCCAGCAGTGAGATTGGATTTGGGGAGCAGTACTTC
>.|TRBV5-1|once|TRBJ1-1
CASSFSGTLDTEAFF
TGCGCCAGCAGCTTCTCCGGGACATTGGACACTGAAGCTTTCTTT
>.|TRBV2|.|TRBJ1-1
CASSGGGVEAFF
TGTGCCAGCAGTGGAGGGGGAGTTGAAGCTTTCTTT
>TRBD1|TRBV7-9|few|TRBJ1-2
CASSPRTGGLGYGYTF
TGTGCCAGCAGCCCACGAACAGGGGGCCTTGGCTATGGCTACACCTTC
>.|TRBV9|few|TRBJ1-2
CASSVAGPGGGYTF
TGTGCCAGCAGCGTAGCCGGACCCGGCGGAGGCTACACCTTC
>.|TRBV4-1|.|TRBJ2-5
CASSPGLGVSETQYF
TGCGCCAGCAGCCCCGGACTGGGGGTCTCGGAGACCCAGTACTTC
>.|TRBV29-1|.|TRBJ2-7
CSVELEGEQYF
TGCAGCGTTGAATTGGAGGGCGAGCAGTACTTC
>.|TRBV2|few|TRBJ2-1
CASRGDEQFF
TGTGCCAGCAGAGGGGATGAGCAGTTCTTC
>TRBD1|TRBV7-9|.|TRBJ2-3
CASSYGQGPEYF
TGTGCCAGCAGCTATGGACAGGGGCCGGAGTATTTT
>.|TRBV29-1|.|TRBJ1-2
CSVNPRGSYGYTF
TGCAGCGTTAACCCCCGGGGGTCCTATGGCTACACCTTC
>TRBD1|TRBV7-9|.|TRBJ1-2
CASSPTGRDYGYTF
TGTGCCAGCAGCCCGACAGGGCGCGACTATGGCTACACCTTC